The 27 T cell receptor beta chains below all came from one sample that was sequenced in a study of cytomegalovirus exposure and HLA in healthy donors. PCR primers comprised 60 Vbeta and 13 Jbeta primers. The protocol was immunoSEQ multiplex PCR, while the TCRdb copy is restricted to in-frame clones and leaves out a portion. The sample carries approximately 140,000 clones, around four fifths recorded once. Sequencing was carried out using PBMCs. The receptor set was obtained from a woman in her 40s in good health and CMV-seronegative.

The gene calls are TRBV9 and TRBJ2-5, with D perhaps matching TRBD2 (5 bases). Trimming removed 0 bases from V and 2 bases from J, with 11 bases in between. The CDR3 covers 15 residues. Germline loops: CDR1 SGDLS, CDR2 YYNGEE. CDR3 nucleotides: TGTGCCAGCAGCGTAGGTCCAGCGGATCAAGAGACCCAGTACTTC. This encodes CASSVGPADQETQYF.

This clone was found a few times. The J gene is TRBJ2-1, the V gene TRBV29-1; D might be TRBD2 (7 bases). CDR3 length: 13 amino acids. Trimming took off 3 bases at V and 7 bases at J, with 13 bases between the two ends. CDR1 is SQVTM and CDR2 is ANQGSEA in the germline V gene. The DNA of the CDR3 is TGCAGCGTTGATCGGGGGGCTACAAATGAGCAGTTCTTC. Its protein product is CSVDRGATNEQFF.

The rearrangement joins TRBV27 to TRBJ2-7; 9 bases fit TRBD2. Germline assignment: CDR1 MNHEY and CDR2 SMNVEV (reference sequence). V lost 8 bases and J lost 6; bases outside the gene matches: 8. The CDR3 length is 13 residues. CDR3 sequence reads: CASAGRAGGEQYF. The CDR3 nucleotides are TGTGCCAGCGCCGGTAGAGCGGGAGGCGAGCAGTACTTC.

The V and J genes are TRBV6-1 and TRBJ1-2; the D is unclear. The CDR3 is 13 residues long. Germline loops: CDR1 MNHNS, CDR2 SASEGT. With 10 bases removed from V and 7 bases from J, the gap between germline ends came to 19 bases. The CDR3 DNA follows: TGTGCCACCCATGCGTCTGGGCTGGGTGGCTACACCTTC. Translated, it gives CATHASGLGGYTF.

The V and J genes are TRBV5-4 and TRBJ2-1; D is perhaps TRBD1 (6 bases). The germline V gene encodes CDR1 SGHNT and CDR2 YYREEE (reference sequence). Between the trimmed V and J ends, which lost 2 bases and 6 bases, there was a span of 15 bases. The CDR3 length is 15 residues. The CDR3 nucleotides are TGTGCCAGCAGCTTCCCAGGGGTTCTTGGCAATGAGCAGTTCTTC. The encoded protein is CASSFPGVLGNEQFF.

Here the CDR3 reads CASSAETGNQPQHF. The CDR3 DNA reads TGTGCCAGCAGTGCAGAGACTGGCAATCAGCCCCAGCATTTT. The chain has TRBV6-1 and TRBJ1-5; D is undetermined. V was clipped by 4 bases and J by 2 bases, with 9 bases between them. The CDR3 runs to 14 residues. Germline lookup yields CDR1 MNHNS and CDR2 SASEGT.

In its sample, this clone was seen once. The chain carries TRBV19 and TRBJ1-1; D not resolved. Trimming removed 3 bases from V and 4 bases from J, with 15 bases in between. Germline CDR1 and CDR2: LNHDA and SQIVND (reference sequence). The length of the CDR3 is 15 residues. CDR3 bases: TGTGCCAGTAGTATGGCCGACACCCCTTTCACTGAAGCTTTCTTT. Residues: CASSMADTPFTEAFF. The variable domain in full, with the rest retrieved from reference TRBV19 and TRBJ1-1, is DGGITQSPKYLFRKEGQNVTLSCEQNLNHDAMYWYRQDPGQGLRLIYYSQIVNDFQKGDIAEGYSVSREKKESFPLTVTSAQKNPTAFYLCASSMADTPFTEAFFGQGTRLTVV.

The rearrangement joins TRBV15 to TRBJ1-5; weak D call: TRBD1 (5 bases). Germline V gene lookup returns CDR1 LNHNV and CDR2 YYDKDF (reference sequence). This CDR3 is 20 amino acids long. V lost 4 bases to trimming and J lost 0 bases, with 25 bases between them. DNA of the CDR3: TGTGCCACCAGCAATCAACCTGGCTGGCAGGGTGGTGGTAGCAATCAGCCCCAGCATTTT. This codes for CATSNQPGWQGGGSNQPQHF.

This clone is a singleton in its sample. CDR3 region: CASSLDQNPDSQAFF. The CDR3 DNA reads TGCGCCAGCAGCTTGGACCAAAATCCGGACAGTCAAGCTTTCTTT. The chain is built from TRBV5-1 and TRBJ1-1; D perhaps matches TRBD1 (6 bases). This CDR3 comprises 15 residues. Per germline, CDR1 SGHRS and CDR2 YFSETQ. V was clipped by 0 bases and J by 9 bases, with 18 bases between them.

In its sample, this clone was seen once. The chain joins TRBV19 to TRBJ1-1; D might be TRBD1 (5 bases). The germline V and J ends were trimmed by 3 bases and 3 bases, with 11 bases remaining between them. Looked up from germline, CDR1 is LNHDA and CDR2 is SQIVND (reference sequence). CDR3 length equals 14 residues. The CDR3 DNA sequence: TGTGCCAGTAGTATTTTGGGGGAGGACACTGAAGCTTTCTTT. The encoded protein is CASSILGEDTEAFF.

V is TRBV27 and J is TRBJ2-3; TRBD2 agrees at 9 bases. Per the germline V gene, CDR1 is MNHEY and CDR2 is SMNVEV (reference sequence). After removal of 1 base from V and 5 bases from J, the junction contained 7 bases not matched to a gene. The CDR3 consists of 16 residues. This chain's CDR3 is CASSLLAGVDEDTQYF. The DNA for the CDR3 is TGTGCCAGCAGTTTATTAGCGGGAGTCGATGAAGATACGCAGTATTTT.

CDR3 coding DNA: TGCGCCAGCAGCCTCCGGACAGGTTCGGGGCGGATTCCCGTCTACGAGCAGTACTTC. This gives the protein CASSLRTGSGRIPVYEQYF. This sequence joins TRBV5-1 and TRBJ2-7; 7 bases are a match to TRBD1. This CDR3 has 19 amino acids. Germline V lookup: CDR1 SGHRS, CDR2 YFSETQ. V gave up 4 bases and J gave up 3 bases; unmatched junction bases: 22.

V gene TRBV5-1 combines with J gene TRBJ2-2, with a possible D match to TRBD2 (7 bases). V lost 0 bases, J lost 4 bases, and 13 bases lay in between. This CDR3 is built from 16 residues. Germline assignment: CDR1 SGHRS and CDR2 YFSETQ. DNA of the CDR3: TGCGCCAGCAGCTTGGAATTGAGGGGGGGCACCGGGGAGCTGTTTTTT. This gives the protein CASSLELRGGTGELFF.

Details on this clone: At the DNA level, this CDR3 is encoded by other sequences in the same sample as well. The chain combines TRBV9 with TRBJ2-7; the D gene is possibly TRBD2 (6 bases). V lost 1 base, J lost 3 bases, and 11 bases lay in between. CDR3 length: 14 amino acids. From germline, CDR1 is SGDLS and CDR2 YYNGEE. The CDR3 region is CASSVLAGSYEQYF. The CDR3 DNA reads as TGTGCCAGCAGCGTATTGGCGGGGAGCTACGAGCAGTACTTC.

The chain uses TRBV7-8 and TRBJ2-7; a weak D match, TRBD1 (6 bases). The CDR3 has 16 residues. Trimming removed 3 bases from V and 4 bases from J, with 19 bases in between. From germline, CDR1 is SGHVS and CDR2 FQNEAQ. Written as DNA, the CDR3 is TGTGCCAGCAGCTTGCAGGGACGGATGAGGGGGTACGAGCAGTACTTC. Translated: CASSLQGRMRGYEQYF.

The chain has TRBV7-9 and TRBJ2-1; TRBD2 matches 8 bases. Germline CDR1 and CDR2: SEHNR and FQNEAQ (reference sequence). The trim removed 5 bases at V and 4 bases at J, leaving 13 bases unmatched. The CDR3 is 17 amino acids. The CDR3 protein is CASSAPPGTRVYNEQFF. The CDR3 bases are TGTGCCAGCAGCGCACCCCCCGGGACTAGGGTTTACAATGAGCAGTTCTTC.

The chain carries TRBV12-5 and TRBJ1-1; D not certain. Germline lookup yields CDR1 LGHNT and CDR2 FRNRAP. The CDR3 length is 12 residues. The ends were cut back, 2 bases at V and 5 bases at J, with 6 bases in the middle. The CDR3: CASGLTGTEAFF. The CDR3 DNA reads as TGTGCTAGTGGTTTGACGGGGACTGAAGCTTTCTTT.

CDR3 in DNA: TGCGCCAGCAGGCCCGGGCTAGCGGGGGGTTACTCTGGGGCCAACGTCCTGACTTTC. Protein product: CASRPGLAGGYSGANVLTF. This chain connects TRBV10-2 to TRBJ2-6, with 11 bases lining up with TRBD2. Losses at the gene ends were 6 bases for V and 0 bases for J; bases not matched to a gene: 10. CDR1 is WSHSY, CDR2 SAAADI, per germline. The CDR3 sequence is 19 residues long.

The chain employs TRBV19 and TRBJ2-7; 8 nucleotides align to TRBD2. CDR1 is LNHDA, CDR2 SQIVND, per germline (reference sequence). J lost 7 bases, V lost 3 bases, and 11 bases had no gene match. The CDR3 extends over 15 amino acids. The CDR3 protein is CASSIRAGEGWEQYF. The CDR3 coding sequence is TGTGCCAGTAGTATTAGAGCGGGAGAGGGCTGGGAGCAGTACTTC. The full variable domain, completed using reference TRBV19 and TRBJ2-7, is DGGITQSPKYLFRKEGQNVTLSCEQNLNHDAMYWYRQDPGQGLRLIYYSQIVNDFQKGDIAEGYSVSREKKESFPLTVTSAQKNPTAFYLCASSIRAGEGWEQYFGPGTRLTVT.

There are a few counts of this clone. The genes are TRBV7-2 and TRBJ2-1, with 11 bases that match TRBD2. The CDR3 runs 16 residues. After removal of 4 bases from V and 5 bases from J, the junction contained 7 bases not matched to a gene. Germline V gene lookup returns CDR1 SGHTA and CDR2 FQGNSA. The CDR3 protein is CASSSQVAGGHNEQFF. The CDR3 DNA reads as TGTGCCAGCAGCTCGCAAGTAGCGGGAGGGCACAATGAGCAGTTCTTC.

V and J are TRBV20-1 and TRBJ2-5; D gene uncertain. Germline V gene sequence: CDR1 DFQATT, CDR2 SNEGSKA (reference sequence). Trimming took 3 bases from V and 5 from J, leaving 4 bases between them. The CDR3 consists of 10 residues. CDR3 coding DNA: TGCAGTGCTAGGAGGGAGACCCAGTACTTC. It encodes CSARRETQYF.

This clone was detected a few times. An end of the junction differs from the germline gene, which may be a read error. The rearrangement links TRBV7-9 to TRBJ2-4; 7 bases align to TRBD1. The CDR3 spans 13 residues. Per the germline V gene, CDR1 is SEHNR and CDR2 is FQNEAQ (reference sequence). The DNA for the CDR3 is TGTGCCAGCAGTTTAGGACAGGCAAACATTCAGTACTTC. This translates into CASSLGQANIQYF.

CDR3 protein: CATGDREGYEQYF. CDR3 nucleotides: TGTGCCACCGGGGACAGGGAAGGGTACGAGCAGTACTTC. This chain connects TRBV15 to TRBJ2-7; 9 bases line up with TRBD1. This CDR3 region has 13 residues. Germline V lookup: CDR1 LNHNV, CDR2 YYDKDF (reference sequence). Germline trimming cut 8 bases from V and 4 bases from J; bases unmatched to any gene: 6.

This clone was detected only once. The chain recombines TRBV5-5 with TRBJ1-1; D is possibly TRBD1 (6 bases). CDR1 and CDR2 from the germline V gene are SGHKS and YYEKEE (reference sequence). This CDR3 comprises 14 residues. Trimming took 3 bases from V and 0 from J, leaving 9 bases between them. CDR3 coding DNA: TGTGCCAGCAGCTACGGACAGATGAACACTGAAGCTTTCTTT. Translated: CASSYGQMNTEAFF.

The chain is built from TRBV18 and TRBJ1-6; 8 bases line up with TRBD1. Germline-derived CDR1 and CDR2 are KGHSH and LQKENI. CDR3 size: 17 residues. V was pared by 2 bases and J by 6 bases, with 9 bases of the junction left unmatched. The chain's CDR3 is CASSPYPPGQANSPLHF. The CDR3 nucleotides read TGTGCCAGCTCACCATATCCTCCGGGACAGGCTAATTCACCCCTCCACTTT.

V gene TRBV12-2 combines with J gene TRBJ2-4; the table calls TRBD1, which could not be checked here. TRBV12-2 is flagged as a pseudogene. The CDR3 is 18 residues long. CDR3 loop: CASRLGARQYLAKNIQYF. In DNA, the CDR3 is TGTGCAAGTCGCTTAGGGGCCCGACAGTACCTAGCCAAAAACATTCAGTACTTC.

The V and J genes are TRBV18 and TRBJ2-2; D possibly corresponds to TRBD2 (6 bases). The CDR3 consists of 16 residues. Trimming cost V 6 bases and J 6 bases, with 20 bases left between them. Germline loops: CDR1 KGHSH, CDR2 LQKENI. The CDR3 DNA follows: TGTGCCAGCTCCAAACGGCAGGAGGGTAGCGCCGGGGAGCTGTTTTTT. Its translation is CASSKRQEGSAGELFF.